This T cell receptor (beta chain) emerged from a study of tumor-infiltrating lymphocytes in primary liver carcinoma. Co-extraction of both nucleic acids (RNA and DNA) used roughly 18-32 mg of unsorted bulk tissue. This CDR3 has 13 amino acids. Germline V gene data show CDR1 as PRHDT and CDR2 as FYEKMQ (reference sequence). Using a constant-region primer together with ProtoScript II reverse transcriptase, TCR beta cDNA was made from roughly 500 ng of total RNA. Construction of TCR beta libraries relied on three successive nested multiplex PCR rounds employing slightly modified ARM-PCR. The two initial PCR rounds, about 9 cycles each, used TRBV1-TRBV30 forward and C-beta reverse primers. TCRdb re-analysed the multiplex PCR reads in MiXCR, keeping a single row per CDR3 protein. The data contain about 100,000 distinct CDR3 sequences, 65% to 75% of them singletons.

The genes are TRBV13 and TRBJ2-7; TRBD2 might be the D (5 bases). The TCR originated in a woman in her fifties or sixties with primary liver carcinoma and hepatitis B virus infection. The sequenced material came from liver tumor tissue from sampling region 2. The subset: tumor region T2, inferior pole. The DNA for the CDR3 is TGTGCAAGCGGCCCATCGATGGCCTACGAGCAGTACTTC. Its protein is CASGPSMAYEQYF. Combining the CDR3 with reference TRBV13 and TRBJ2-7 gives the whole variable domain AAGVIQSPRHLIKEKRETATLKCYPIPRHDTVYWYQQGPGQDPQFLISFYEKMQSDKGSIPDRFSAQQFSDYHSELNMSSLELGDSALYFCASGPSMAYEQYFGPGTRLTVT.